This T cell receptor (beta chain) came from a study of tumor and adjacent non-tumor tissue in lung cancer (dated by TCRdb to the late 2010s). Describing the broader study: Patients with adenocarcinoma (about 12), squamous cell carcinoma (2) and small cell lung cancer (1) were included in the cohort. TCRbeta CDR3 sequencing was performed on a few dozen paired specimens, with one tumor sample and one normal lung sample collected per patient. The roughly 15 patients were aged about 31 to 80 years, included 10 men and 5 women, and had TNM stage I to III disease. The study compared bulk TCRbeta repertoires between lung tumor tissue and matched distant non-tumor lung tissue from about 14 lung cancer patients. Sequencing generated a total of more than 95,000,000 productive TCRbeta reads, averaging roughly 4.4 million reads per sample. Points the paper makes about the study in general: Peripheral blood was not sequenced, so blood TCRbeta repertoires in these lung cancer patients were not examined. The sequencing platform is not named in the methods, and unique molecular identifiers are not mentioned. With only approximately 16 patients in the cohort, the authors noted that larger samples and more detailed clinical data are needed. TCR diversity was significantly higher in younger patients, and higher tumor TCR diversity was associated with shorter overall and disease-free survival. In normal lung, the top 100 clones accounted for a significantly larger cumulative share of the repertoire than in tumor tissue. Tumor tissue showed significantly greater TCR diversity (inverse Simpson) than normal lung tissue (around 450 vs 150, P = 0.0075, Mann-Whitney U test).

Preparation of the library involved multiplex PCR. TCRdb shows the sequencer as Illumina HiSeq 2500. TCRbeta libraries were constructed through three rounds of nested PCR with primers (Table S4) according to protocols modified from ARM-PCR. PCR products of 200-500 bp were gel-excised and purified with the QIAquick gel extraction kit before sequencing. The authors processed their data as follows. Reads were cleaned using Trimmomatic, were merged into complete CDR3 sequences using FLASH, and were assigned to V(D)J germline segments using MiTCR. VDJtools was used to compute clonal diversity as the inverse Simpson's index. Productive reads were defined as in-frame sequences without a premature stop codon. The public reads were quality trimmed at Q25 with fastp and then assembled into clones with MiXCR by TCRdb, keeping productive beta chains. Every entry covers one CDR3 protein and lists the most common genes and DNA from its rows. The V and J calls follow TCRdb's processing rather than the paper's. Within this sample are 90,000 or so distinct CDR3 sequences, with around three fifths of them counted one time only. The biggest ten clones account for about 15% of the sample.

Inclusive of the bounding cysteine and phenylalanine, the CDR3 is 13 residues long. Only the CDR3 DNA is retained, 39 bases long and in frame from the first base. As encoded in the germline V gene (reference sequence), CDR1 is DFQATT while CDR2 is SNEGSKA. RNA was isolated from bulk, unsorted tissue, and RNA quality was assessed with a NanoDrop ND-1000 and an Agilent 2100. Newly diagnosed lung cancer patients without prior chemotherapy who had been admitted for thoracic surgery in China between August and November 2014 were enrolled as donors. Patients with previous radiotherapy or chemotherapy, or with another concurrent cancer, were excluded from the study. Surgical tissue pieces of roughly 1-2 cm3 were preserved in RNAlater solution and stored at -80 °C until use. This clonotype was detected only a few times. Its antigen is currently not known. The junction departs from germline at one end; a sequencing error may be responsible.

Sequenced input: lung tumor tissue. The receptor was derived from a man aged 65 to 85 with non-small cell lung cancer. The chain couples TRBV20-1 to TRBJ2-5; the D gene assignment is perhaps TRBD1 or TRBD2, with each matching 5 bases. The sequence in DNA is TGCAGTGCTAGAAATGAGAAAGGGGAGACCCAGTGCTTC. The translation is CSARNEKGETQCF.